Presented here are 20 T cell receptor beta chains from one specimen sequenced in a study of regulatory T cells in long-lasting Graves disease. Assembly of TCR beta libraries relied on iRepertoire HTBI primers together with Arm-PCR of CDR3 regions. TCRdb used MiXCR to reprocess the multiplex PCR reads, holding one entry per CDR3 protein. The sample holds about 470,000 distinct CDR3 sequences, about a fifth seen once. Time point described: persistent/refractory GD, antithyroid drugs over 5 years with positive TRAb. Scientists built the TCR library using RNA that was extracted from PBMCs. The source material was peripheral blood mononuclear cells (PBMCs), sampled when the disease was refractory, from a patient treated with antithyroid drugs. These receptor sequences come from a female donor with Graves disease.

The J gene is TRBJ1-3, the V gene TRBV9, with D hard to call. The CDR3 totals 15 residues. The germline V and J ends were trimmed by 3 bases and 4 bases, with 14 bases remaining between them. CDR1 and CDR2 from the germline V gene are SGDLS and YYNGEE. CDR3 in amino acids: CASSAGLRSGNTIYF. CDR3 nucleotides: TGTGCCAGCAGCGCCGGGCTTAGGTCCGGAAACACCATATATTTT.

There are a few counts of this clonotype. CDR3 sequence reads: CASTQGLAGGPAGELFF. For the CDR3, the DNA is TGTGCCAGCACCCAGGGACTAGCGGGAGGGCCTGCCGGGGAGCTGTTTTTT. The chain combines TRBV12-3 or TRBV12-4 with TRBJ2-2; the match to TRBD2 covers 16 bases. V lost 7 bases and J lost 6; bases outside the gene matches: 8. This CDR3 contains 17 residues.

This clonotype has a handful of counts. The chain is built from TRBV20-1 and TRBJ2-4; 8 bases are shared with TRBD2. CDR1 is DFQATT and CDR2 is SNEGSKA in the germline V gene (reference sequence). The CDR3 consists of 19 residues. The junction had 14 bases not matched to a gene; V was cut back by 1 base and J by 0 bases. CDR3 sequence: CSARVVGAGVWRAKNIQYF. In DNA form, the CDR3 reads TGCAGTGCTAGAGTGGTAGGAGCGGGAGTTTGGAGAGCCAAAAACATTCAGTACTTC.

This clonotype was detected ten times or more. The chain is built from TRBV3-1 and TRBJ2-7; unclear D gene. CDR3 length: 14 residues. Trimming shortened V by 0 bases and J by 0 bases, and 6 bases separated the two germline ends. The germline V gene has CDR1 LGHDT and CDR2 YNNKEL (reference sequence). The CDR3 sequence: CASSQDPDSYEQYF. The CDR3 nucleotides read TGTGCCAGCAGCCAAGATCCGGACTCCTACGAGCAGTACTTC.

V usage is TRBV5-1 and J usage is TRBJ2-7; the match to TRBD2 covers 8 bases. The length of the CDR3 is 15 residues. J gave up 2 bases and V 3 bases, and 7 bases lay outside the gene matches. Germline V gives CDR1 SGHRS, CDR2 YFSETQ. The CDR3 DNA is TGCGCCAGCAGCTCCTTTTCGGGAGGGCCCTACGAGCAGTACTTC. It specifies CASSSFSGGPYEQYF.

J is TRBJ2-4 and V is TRBV28; TRBD1 agrees at 10 bases. Trimming at V came to 1 base and at J to 7 bases, leaving 7 bases not matched to a gene. Germline-derived CDR1 and CDR2 are MDHEN and SYDVKM. This CDR3 has 16 amino acids. The CDR3: CASSLSTGTGDNIQYF. In nucleotides, the CDR3 is TGTGCCAGCAGTTTATCCACCGGGACAGGGGACAACATTCAGTACTTC.

This clonotype occurred many times. The junction shows a germline mismatch at one end, possibly a read error. The rearrangement uses TRBV28 and TRBJ2-7; D remains ambiguous. The CDR3 runs to 13 residues. The germline V gene encodes CDR1 MDHEN and CDR2 SYDVKM. CDR3 sequence reads: CASSLSQYWIEHF. The CDR3, as DNA: TGTGCCAGCAGTTTATCCCAGTATTGGATTGAACACTTC. Full variable domain (remainder filled in from reference TRBV28 and TRBJ2-7): DVKVTQSSRYLVKRTGEKVFLECVQDMDHENMFWYRQDPGLGLRLIYFSYDVKMKEKGDIPEGYSVSREKKERFSLILESASTNQTSMYLCASSLSQYWIEHFGPGTRLTVT.

The rearrangement joins TRBV11-2 to TRBJ1-1; 8 nucleotides line up with TRBD1. Losses at the gene ends were 5 bases for V and 4 bases for J; bases not matched to a gene: 12. Germline assignment: CDR1 SGHAT and CDR2 FQNNGV. This CDR3 comprises 16 residues. The CDR3 DNA reads TGTGCCAGCAGCAACAGGGGGTTCCCTCGGCGCACTGAAGCTTTCTTT. Its protein is CASSNRGFPRRTEAFF.

This clonotype showed up just a few times. The chain uses TRBV5-8 and TRBJ1-5; D is ambiguous. V dropped 3 bases and J dropped 0 bases, with 10 bases sitting between them. Germline values: CDR1 SGHTS, CDR2 YDEGEE. This CDR3 is 15 amino acids long. CDR3 residues: CASSSGMYSNQPQHF. The CDR3, as DNA: TGTGCCAGCAGCTCGGGGATGTATAGCAATCAGCCCCAGCATTTT.

In its sample, this clonotype was seen a few times. The V and J genes are TRBV20-1 and TRBJ1-4; D is perhaps TRBD1 (6 bases). V dropped 3 bases and J dropped 8 bases, with 13 bases sitting between them. Germline values: CDR1 DFQATT, CDR2 SNEGSKA (reference sequence). The CDR3 spans 13 residues. The DNA for the CDR3 is TGCAGTGCTAGTCGCGGGAGGGGGGAAAAACTGTTTTTT. This sequence encodes CSASRGRGEKLFF.

On this clonotype itself: An end of the junction does not agree with germline; a read error may underlie this. The V gene is TRBV12-3 or TRBV12-4, the J gene TRBJ2-7; perhaps TRBD1 as D (5 bases). The CDR3 covers 12 residues. CDR3 protein: CASRGTGHERYF. The CDR3 DNA is TGTGCCAGCAGGGGAACAGGTCACGAGCGGTACTTC.

This clonotype has at least ten counts. J is TRBJ1-5 and V is TRBV28; tentatively, D is TRBD1 (6 bases). CDR3 length equals 17 residues. V lost 10 bases, J lost 2 bases, and 24 bases lay in between. Per germline, CDR1 MDHEN and CDR2 SYDVKM. CDR3 region: CATNRGVTGIRNQPQHF. CDR3 coding DNA: TGTGCCACAAATAGAGGGGTAACAGGGATTCGCAATCAGCCCCAGCATTTT.

This clonotype was found many times. The rearrangement joins TRBV2 to TRBJ2-7; the match to TRBD1 covers 7 bases. Germline values: CDR1 SNHLY, CDR2 FYNNEI. The ends lost 5 bases at V and 0 bases at J; junction bases unmatched: 4. This CDR3 region has 14 residues. Here the CDR3 reads CASSRQGASYEQYF. The DNA for the CDR3 is TGTGCCAGCAGTCGACAGGGCGCCTCCTACGAGCAGTACTTC.

CDR3 loop: CASSLYIGLAGDEQYF. In nucleotides, the CDR3 is TGTGCCAGCAGTTTATATATTGGGCTAGCGGGAGACGAGCAGTACTTC. This chain links TRBV27 with TRBJ2-7, with 10 bases aligning to TRBD2. Germline CDR1 is MNHEY and CDR2 is SMNVEV (reference sequence). This CDR3 has 16 residues. V gave up 1 base and J gave up 5 bases; unmatched junction bases: 8.

This clonotype has a handful of counts. This chain uses TRBV5-1 with TRBJ1-1; no definite D call. Per germline, CDR1 SGHRS and CDR2 YFSETQ. This CDR3 contains 13 residues. The V and J ends lost 5 bases and 1 base respectively, with 9 bases between them. DNA of the CDR3: TGCGCCAGCAGTAAGGAGGAGAACACTGAAGCTTTCTTT. It specifies CASSKEENTEAFF.

This clonotype appeared many times. This chain joins TRBV29-1 and TRBJ2-5; 12 bases line up with TRBD1. V was pared by 5 bases and J by 5 bases, with 9 bases of the junction left unmatched. The CDR3 is 15 residues long. Per germline, CDR1 SQVTM and CDR2 ANQGSEA. CDR3 in amino acids: CSVPGTGGFWETQYF. The CDR3, as DNA: TGCAGCGTTCCCGGGACAGGGGGCTTTTGGGAGACCCAGTACTTC.

This clonotype was seen only a few times. The V gene is TRBV29-1, the J gene TRBJ2-2; no definite D call. Trimming pared 7 bases from V and 6 bases from J, leaving 9 bases between. This CDR3 spans 11 amino acids. Germline V CDR1 and CDR2: SQVTM, ANQGSEA. The CDR3 is CSAQTPGELFF. The CDR3 region has the DNA TGCAGCGCCCAAACGCCCGGGGAGCTGTTTTTT.

The V call is TRBV20-1, the J call TRBJ1-3, with D tentatively TRBD1 (5 bases). The V gene's germline CDR1 is DFQATT and CDR2 SNEGSKA (reference sequence). Trimming left V 3 bases short and J 1 base short, with 10 bases between. The CDR3 totals 14 residues. CDR3 protein: CSARRGGSGNTIYF. In nucleotides, the CDR3 is TGCAGTGCTAGGCGTGGGGGGTCTGGAAACACCATATATTTT.

The chain links TRBV20-1 to TRBJ2-4; D is ambiguous. Per germline, CDR1 DFQATT and CDR2 SNEGSKA (reference sequence). This CDR3 has 15 residues. V lost 0 bases to trimming and J lost 5 bases, with 14 bases between them. CDR3 DNA: TGCAGTGCTAGAGATCTCGTAAGAACCGAAAACATTCAGTACTTC. Its translation: CSARDLVRTENIQYF.

With respect to this clonotype: In this CDR3 the conserved last residue, phenylalanine or tryptophan, is missing, so a read error is likely. This chain uses TRBV20-1 with TRBJ2-7, with D perhaps TRBD1 (5 bases). The CDR3 has 14 amino acids. Germline CDR1 reads DFQATT; CDR2 reads SNEGSKA (reference sequence). The ends were cut back, 4 bases at V and 0 bases at J, with 13 bases in the middle. The CDR3 nucleotides read TGCAGTGCTATGGACAAAATGAGCTCCTACGAGCAGTACCTC. Its translation is CSAMDKMSSYEQYL.